This entry describes one TCR beta chain. Its target is unknown. Each CDR3 protein is one row after TCRdb ran MiXCR on the RT-PCR reads. This sample carries 530,000 or so distinct CDR3 sequences, 12% to 15% of them seen once, and the ten largest clones take more than 9.5%. This CDR3 is 13 amino acids long. The ends were cut back, 6 bases at V and 5 bases at J, with 11 bases in the middle. Germline CDR1 reads SGHVS; CDR2 reads FNYEAQ. This sample stems from a study of response to subunit inactivated influenza vaccine. Study results and caveats: A suggestion made by the authors is that each seasonal influenza vaccination recruits few new T cells.

The J gene is TRBJ2-1, the V gene TRBV7-6, with D perhaps matching TRBD2 (6 bases). The specimen was PBMCs from blood, collected 11 to 12 days after vaccination. The clonotype comes from a man aged 45-65 years who received an inactivated influenza vaccine. CDR3 sequence (DNA): TGTGCCAGCAGAGGAGGGGCTGACAATGAGCAGTTCTTC. Translated, it gives CASRGGADNEQFF.